A selection of T cell receptor beta chains follows, all from one sample in a study of T cells in Graves' hyperthyroidism and ophthalmopathy. TCRdb processed the multiplex PCR reads anew with MiXCR; each CDR3 protein has one entry. The table has some 92,000 distinct CDR3 sequences, 35% to 45% seen once. Material for sequencing was peripheral blood or thyroid tissue (not recorded which). These receptors were taken from a woman aged 30 to 39 with Graves' hyperthyroidism. CDR3s include the opening cysteine and the closing phenylalanine or tryptophan. D genes are given only for firm matches. A row's size may be missing; if present it is once, few, many or a size class.

abundance: NA; v_gene: TRBV25-1; d_gene: NA; j_gene: TRBJ1-6; CDR3aa: CASSAGPKYSPLHF; CDR3nt: TGTGCCAGCAGTGCCGGTCCTAAATATTCACCCCTCCACTTT
abundance: many; v_gene: TRBV2; d_gene: TRBD2; j_gene: TRBJ2-5; CDR3aa: CASNLAGEETQYF; CDR3nt: TGTGCCAGCAACCTAGCGGGAGAGGAGACCCAGTACTTC
abundance: NA; v_gene: TRBV25-1; d_gene: TRBD2; j_gene: TRBJ2-7; CDR3aa: CASSGLAGGTYEQYF; CDR3nt: TGTGCCAGCAGTGGGCTAGCGGGAGGTACCTACGAGCAGTACTTC
abundance: many; v_gene: TRBV5-1; d_gene: TRBD2; j_gene: TRBJ2-3; CDR3aa: CASSLAGGSTDTQYF; CDR3nt: TGCGCCAGCAGCCTAGCGGGAGGGAGCACAGATACGCAGTATTTT
abundance: many; v_gene: TRBV5-1; d_gene: NA; j_gene: TRBJ1-4; CDR3aa: CASSSQFATNEKLFF; CDR3nt: TGCGCCAGCAGCTCTCAGTTTGCAACTAATGAAAAACTGTTTTTT
abundance: many; v_gene: TRBV6-5; d_gene: TRBD2; j_gene: TRBJ2-2; CDR3aa: CASSVISGRDTGELFF; CDR3nt: TGTGCCAGCAGTGTGATAAGCGGGAGGGACACCGGGGAGCTGTTTTTT
abundance: many; v_gene: TRBV7-6; d_gene: TRBD2; j_gene: TRBJ2-7; CDR3aa: CASSSIPGGGRGIYEQYF; CDR3nt: TGTGCCAGCAGCTCTATCCCTGGAGGCGGGAGGGGTATATACGAGCAGTACTTC
abundance: NA; v_gene: TRBV5-1; d_gene: TRBD2; j_gene: TRBJ2-5; CDR3aa: CAGTRTSGIGETQYF; CDR3nt: TGCGCCGGCACCAGGACTAGCGGGATCGGAGAGACCCAGTACTTC
abundance: many; v_gene: TRBV30; d_gene: NA; j_gene: TRBJ1-6; CDR3aa: CAWSSASPLHF; CDR3nt: TGTGCCTGGAGTTCCGCGTCCCCCCTCCACTTT
abundance: many; v_gene: TRBV15; d_gene: NA; j_gene: TRBJ2-2; CDR3aa: CATSSLRGTGELFF; CDR3nt: TGTGCCACCAGCAGCCTTCGTGGCACCGGGGAGCTGTTTTTT
abundance: NA; v_gene: TRBV20-1; d_gene: NA; j_gene: TRBJ2-2; CDR3aa: CSAHGTRTGELFF; CDR3nt: TGCAGTGCACACGGGACCCGCACCGGGGAGCTGTTTTTT
abundance: many; v_gene: TRBV20-1; d_gene: NA; j_gene: TRBJ2-3; CDR3aa: CSAYLVGGPDTQYF; CDR3nt: TGCAGTGCTTACCTAGTGGGGGGCCCAGATACGCAGTATTTT
abundance: many; v_gene: TRBV28; d_gene: NA; j_gene: TRBJ2-5; CDR3aa: CASKRRAQETQYF; CDR3nt: TGTGCCAGCAAACGGAGAGCTCAAGAGACCCAGTACTTC
abundance: NA; v_gene: TRBV7-3; d_gene: NA; j_gene: TRBJ2-5; CDR3aa: CASSFYICSATLEETQYF; CDR3nt: NA
abundance: many; v_gene: TRBV12-3/TRBV12-4; d_gene: NA; j_gene: TRBJ1-2; CDR3aa: CASSRGGYGYTF; CDR3nt: TGTGCCAGCAGCCGCGGTGGGTATGGCTACACCTTC
abundance: NA; v_gene: TRBV2; d_gene: NA; j_gene: TRBJ2-7; CDR3aa: CASRSNPLHHEQYF; CDR3nt: TGTGCCAGCAGAAGTAACCCCCTTCACCACGAGCAGTACTTC
abundance: many; v_gene: TRBV9; d_gene: NA; j_gene: TRBJ2-5; CDR3aa: CASSVGGGLGTQYF; CDR3nt: TGTGCCAGCAGCGTAGGTGGGGGATTGGGGACCCAGTACTTC
abundance: NA; v_gene: TRBV25-1; d_gene: TRBD1; j_gene: TRBJ1-2; CDR3aa: CARDWTGISGYTF; CDR3nt: TGTGCTAGAGATTGGACAGGGATCTCGGGCTACACCTTC
abundance: NA; v_gene: TRBV15; d_gene: NA; j_gene: TRBJ1-2; CDR3aa: CATSRGGYGYTF; CDR3nt: TGTGCCACCAGCAGAGGGGGCTATGGCTACACCTTC
abundance: NA; v_gene: TRBV7-3; d_gene: NA; j_gene: TRBJ1-2; CDR3aa: CASSGGTSDTF; CDR3nt: TGTGCCAGCAGCGGGGGGACTAGCGACACCTTC
abundance: NA; v_gene: TRBV29-1; d_gene: TRBD2; j_gene: TRBJ2-5; CDR3aa: CSAGTSGRGETQYF; CDR3nt: TGCAGCGCTGGGACTAGCGGGAGAGGTGAGACCCAGTACTTC
abundance: many; v_gene: TRBV7-3; d_gene: TRBD2; j_gene: TRBJ2-7; CDR3aa: CASSPQSGRVYEQYF; CDR3nt: TGTGCCAGCAGCCCACAAAGCGGGAGGGTCTACGAGCAGTACTTC
abundance: many; v_gene: TRBV6-1; d_gene: NA; j_gene: TRBJ1-5; CDR3aa: CASRDIPNQPQHF; CDR3nt: TGTGCCAGCAGGGACATACCCAATCAGCCCCAGCATTTT
abundance: NA; v_gene: TRBV20-1; d_gene: TRBD1; j_gene: TRBJ2-5; CDR3aa: CSAWDRGVQETQYF; CDR3nt: TGCAGTGCGTGGGACAGGGGGGTTCAAGAGACCCAGTACTTC
abundance: many; v_gene: TRBV5-5; d_gene: NA; j_gene: TRBJ1-6; CDR3aa: CASSLPGGLHF; CDR3nt: TGTGCCAGCAGCTTGCCTGGGGGCCTCCACTTT